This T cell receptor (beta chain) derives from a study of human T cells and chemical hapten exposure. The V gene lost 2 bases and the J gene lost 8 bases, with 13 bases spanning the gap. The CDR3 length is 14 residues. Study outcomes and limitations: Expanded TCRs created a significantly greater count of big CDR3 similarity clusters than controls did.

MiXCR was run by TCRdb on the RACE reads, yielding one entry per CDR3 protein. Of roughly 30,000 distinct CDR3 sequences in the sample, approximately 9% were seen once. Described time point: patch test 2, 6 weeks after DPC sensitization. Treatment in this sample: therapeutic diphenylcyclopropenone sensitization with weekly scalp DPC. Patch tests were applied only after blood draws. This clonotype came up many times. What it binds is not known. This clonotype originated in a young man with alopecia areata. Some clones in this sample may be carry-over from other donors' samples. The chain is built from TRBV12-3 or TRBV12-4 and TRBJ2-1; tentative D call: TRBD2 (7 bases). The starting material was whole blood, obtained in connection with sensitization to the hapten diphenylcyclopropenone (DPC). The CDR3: CASSLRQAGDEQFF. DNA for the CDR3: TGTGCCAGCAGTTTAAGACAGGCGGGGGATGAGCAGTTCTTC.